This T cell receptor (beta chain) was sequenced for a study of a mutant IDH1 vaccine in newly diagnosed glioma. The study, taken as a whole, reports: Pseudoprogression seemed unlinked to shifts in top peripheral T cell clonotypes.

The germline V gene has CDR1 MGHDK and CDR2 SYGVNS. This CDR3 spans 15 amino acids. Trimming shortened V by 5 bases and J by 4 bases, and 17 bases separated the two germline ends. The table lists this clone with a few counts. The antigen remains undetermined. Time point reported: baseline, week 1 (first vaccination visit). This sample's treatment: pre-vaccination baseline after standard-of-care therapy. Clones were sequenced by immunoSEQ multiplex PCR, and TCRdb holds only the in-frame ones, with some missing. The profile shows some 16,000 clones, 80% of them singletons. The chain joins TRBV25-1 to TRBJ1-2; TRBD1 is a possible D gene (6 bases). This clonotype was obtained from a man between 40 and 49 years old with glioma. This sample comprised PBMCs, obtained from a glioma patient treated with radiotherapy, temozolomide or both. CDR3 loop: CASSPRGVMGYGYTF. The CDR3 nucleotides read TGTGCCAGCAGTCCTAGGGGGGTGATGGGCTATGGCTACACCTTC.